A selection of T cell receptor beta chains follows, all from one sample in a study of CD8+ T cells in alopecia areata. This table comes from immunoSEQ multiplex PCR, and its TCRdb copy is limited to in-frame clones, with some not included. Of about 120,000 clones listed, 50% to 75% are singletons. The sample here was CD8+ T cells sorted from blood, taken at week 4, from a patient treated with tofacitinib. The receptors derive from a human donor with alopecia areata. Both conserved end residues are part of each CDR3. A D gene is named only where the DNA matches it firmly. Clone size is stated in some rows and not others, as once, few, many or a class when expanded.

TRBV30,TRBJ2-5,NA,NA,TGTGCCTGGAAGGCTGGGGGGGAGACCCAGTACTTC,CAWKAGGETQYF
TRBV30,TRBJ2-1,NA,NA,TGTGCCTGGGCTGCCCTTACAAATGAGCAGTTCTTC,CAWAALTNEQFF
TRBV29-1,TRBJ2-7,NA,NA,TGCAGCGTTGAATCCCCCCTCAGGAGGGACGAGCAGTACTTC,CSVESPLRRDEQYF
TRBV29-1,TRBJ1-1,TRBD1,few,TGCAGCGTTGAATTGGGGACAGAGGCTTTCTTT,CSVELGTEAFF
TRBV27,TRBJ2-3,NA,once,TGTGCCAGCAGTTTGCTCACCCCCTTAGGGTTTGCAGATACGCAGTATTTT,CASSLLTPLGFADTQYF
TRBV29-1,TRBJ1-1,NA,NA,TGCAGCTTTGGGGGCAGGGGACCTGAAGCTTTCTTT,CSFGGRGPEAFF
TRBV5-6,TRBJ1-2,NA,NA,TGTGCCAGCAGCTTGGTGGCGGATTATGGCTACACCTTC,CASSLVADYGYTF
TRBV29-1,TRBJ1-2,NA,NA,TGCAGCGTTGAGGAGGCCGCTTATGGCTACACCTTC,CSVEEAAYGYTF
TRBV15,TRBJ1-5,NA,NA,TGTGCCACCAGCAGAGGCGTGGGGGGTCCACAGCCCCAGCATTTT,CATSRGVGGPQPQHF
TRBV29-1,TRBJ1-6,NA,NA,TGCAGCGTTGATAGGGTGTGCTATAATTCACCCCTCCACTTT,CSVDRVCYNSPLHF
TRBV29-1,TRBJ1-2,NA,NA,TGCAGCGTTGAAGATCGGGAGAAGGACTACTATGGCTACACCTTC,CSVEDREKDYYGYTF
TRBV7-2,TRBJ1-2,TRBD1,few,TGTGCCAGCAGCCCAAGGGACAGGGCTAACTATGGCTACACCTTC,CASSPRDRANYGYTF
TRBV15,TRBJ2-6,NA,NA,TGTGCCACCAGCAAAGATAGGGCCAACGTCCTGACTTTC,CATSKDRANVLTF
TRBV29-1,TRBJ1-2,TRBD1,NA,TGCAGCGTTCCGGGACAGGGTGGCGGCTACACCTTC,CSVPGQGGGYTF
TRBV5-1,TRBJ1-3,NA,NA,TGCGCCAGCAGCTTTGATGTTGGTGGGGACACACCTGGAAACACCATATATTTT,CASSFDVGGDTPGNTIYF
TRBV2,TRBJ2-7,NA,NA,TGTGCCAGCAGTGAAGTGGACTCGCGCGAGCAGTACTTC,CASSEVDSREQYF
TRBV5-6,TRBJ1-2,NA,NA,TGTGCCAGCAGCTTGGGACAGACTCATGGCTACACCTTC,CASSLGQTHGYTF
TRBV29-1,TRBJ2-5,NA,few,TGCAGCGTTGAACATGGTCTTATGTCAGGGGCAGAGACCCAGTACTTC,CSVEHGLMSGAETQYF
TRBV5-6,TRBJ2-1,TRBD2,few,TGTGCCAGCAGCTTTCGCAGCGGGGGGGATTCTGAGCAGTTCTTC,CASSFRSGGDSEQFF
TRBV29-1,TRBJ2-1,NA,NA,TGCAGCGTGTTCCAGGCTGGCTCCTACAATGAGCAGTTCTTC,CSVFQAGSYNEQFF
TRBV29-1,TRBJ2-7,NA,few,TGCAGCGTTGTCGGCGACCGGGGCGAGCAGTACTTC,CSVVGDRGEQYF
TRBV29-1,TRBJ1-1,TRBD1,NA,TGCAGCGTTGGGGGATACGCAGGGACAGGCGTTATGAACACTGAAGCTTTCTTT,CSVGGYAGTGVMNTEAFF
TRBV5-6,TRBJ2-3,NA,few,TGTGCCAGCAGCTTGTTAGGGACACTAACTTCTAGCACAGATACGCAGTATTTT,CASSLLGTLTSSTDTQYF
TRBV30,TRBJ2-1,TRBD1,once,TGTGCCTGCGGGACAGTCTCCTACAATGAGCAGTTCTTC,CACGTVSYNEQFF
TRBV30,TRBJ1-1,NA,NA,TGTGCCTGGAGTGACCCGGGGACCCGGGGGAGCACTGAAGCTTTCTTT,CAWSDPGTRGSTEAFF
TRBV29-1,TRBJ2-1,NA,NA,TGCAGCGTTGACGGGCAGGGTTACAATGAGCAGTTCTTC,CSVDGQGYNEQFF
TRBV11-2,TRBJ2-1,NA,many,TGTGCCAGCAGCTTAGAGTCTGGGCTGGGAGGTGAGCAGTTCTTC,CASSLESGLGGEQFF
TRBV5-6,TRBJ2-7,TRBD1,NA,TGTGCCAGCAGCTTGGGGACAGGAAACTACGAGCAGTACTTC,CASSLGTGNYEQYF
TRBV28,TRBJ2-7,TRBD2,NA,TGTGCCAGCAGTAGCGGGGGGGCGGGCGAGCAGTACTTC,CASSSGGAGEQYF
TRBV18,TRBJ2-1,TRBD2,NA,TGTGCCAGCTCACCAGTTATAGCGGGGGCGACCAATGAGCAGTTCTTC,CASSPVIAGATNEQFF
TRBV5-1,TRBJ1-1,NA,NA,TGCGCCAGCAGCCCAGTTTCGTTGAACACTGAAGCTTTCTTT,CASSPVSLNTEAFF
TRBV2,TRBJ1-5,TRBD1,NA,TGTGCCAGCAGTGAAACGACAGGGGGCCAGCCCCAGCATTTT,CASSETTGGQPQHF
TRBV27,TRBJ2-7,NA,NA,TGTGCCAGCCGACAAGGTCCCTACGAGCAGTACTTC,CASRQGPYEQYF
TRBV30,TRBJ2-7,NA,NA,TGTGCCTGGAACTCCGGGAACGAGCTCTACGAGCAGTACTTC,CAWNSGNELYEQYF
TRBV29-1,TRBJ2-4,NA,NA,TGCAGCGCGAGGACGGACAGCAAAAACATTCAGTACTTC,CSARTDSKNIQYF
TRBV7-9,TRBJ2-7,TRBD1,NA,TGTGCCAGCAGCCCCGGACAGGGAGACGAGCAGTACTTC,CASSPGQGDEQYF
TRBV4-1,TRBJ2-3,NA,NA,TGCGCCAGCAGCAGGAAGGTTGGGACAGATACGCAGTATTTT,CASSRKVGTDTQYF
TRBV29-1,TRBJ1-1,NA,NA,TGCAGCGTTGAGGTAGCCCGCTGGGACACTGAAGCTTTCTTT,CSVEVARWDTEAFF
TRBV30,TRBJ2-5,TRBD2,NA,TGTGCCTGGAGCGGACTAGCGGGGCCGGGGGAGACCCAGTACTTC,CAWSGLAGPGETQYF
TRBV13,TRBJ2-7,TRBD2,NA,TGTGCCAGCAGCTTAGTTAGCGGGGCCGCACCCTACGAGCAGTACTTC,CASSLVSGAAPYEQYF
TRBV6-1,TRBJ2-1,NA,NA,TGTGCCAGCAACAGAGGTGGGACTGAGCAGTTCTTC,CASNRGGTEQFF
TRBV9,TRBJ1-2,TRBD1,NA,TGTGCCAGCAGCGTCGGGACAGGGGGTGTCTATGGCTACACCTTC,CASSVGTGGVYGYTF
TRBV7-2,TRBJ2-5,TRBD1,NA,TGTGCCAGCAGCCCATCACTGGGGACAGGGTGGGAGACCCAGTACTTC,CASSPSLGTGWETQYF
TRBV29-1,TRBJ1-2,NA,few,TGCAGCGTTGATTTGGACATTCACTCTAACTATGGCTACACCTTC,CSVDLDIHSNYGYTF
TRBV5-1,TRBJ2-5,NA,few,TGCGCCAGCAGCTCCGGGACGTTGTACCAAGAGACCCAGTACTTC,CASSSGTLYQETQYF
TRBV5-6,TRBJ1-1,NA,NA,TGTGCCAGCAGCTTGCCGCCCCCCGGGGCTGAAGCTTTCTTT,CASSLPPPGAEAFF
TRBV29-1,TRBJ2-2,NA,NA,TGCAGCGTTATCACACCTAACACCGGGGAGCTGTTTTTT,CSVITPNTGELFF
TRBV29-1,TRBJ2-5,NA,NA,TGCAGCGTTGAAGGACGCGGGGAGGTGGAGACCCAGTACTTC,CSVEGRGEVETQYF
TRBV30,TRBJ2-7,NA,few,TGTGCCTGGAGTCCAAATGGCGGGTACGAGCAGTACTTC,CAWSPNGGYEQYF
TRBV9,TRBJ2-7,NA,NA,TGTGCCAGCAGCCCCGGGGGAGACGAGCAGTACTTC,CASSPGGDEQYF
TRBV12-5,TRBJ2-1,NA,NA,TGTGCTAGTGGTCCCGGAGGGTTTTCCGATGAGCAGTTCTTC,CASGPGGFSDEQFF
TRBV2,TRBJ1-2,NA,NA,TGTGCCAGCAGCCCCTCCTCAAGCCGCTACTATGGCTACACCTTC,CASSPSSSRYYGYTF
TRBV10-3,TRBJ2-5,NA,NA,TGTGCCATCAGTGAAGTACGGGACACACAAGAGACCCAGTACTTC,CAISEVRDTQETQYF
TRBV30,TRBJ1-2,NA,NA,TGTGCCCTGGAGTCCCCACCCATCACCGGCCACTATGGCTACACCTTC,CALESPPITGHYGYTF